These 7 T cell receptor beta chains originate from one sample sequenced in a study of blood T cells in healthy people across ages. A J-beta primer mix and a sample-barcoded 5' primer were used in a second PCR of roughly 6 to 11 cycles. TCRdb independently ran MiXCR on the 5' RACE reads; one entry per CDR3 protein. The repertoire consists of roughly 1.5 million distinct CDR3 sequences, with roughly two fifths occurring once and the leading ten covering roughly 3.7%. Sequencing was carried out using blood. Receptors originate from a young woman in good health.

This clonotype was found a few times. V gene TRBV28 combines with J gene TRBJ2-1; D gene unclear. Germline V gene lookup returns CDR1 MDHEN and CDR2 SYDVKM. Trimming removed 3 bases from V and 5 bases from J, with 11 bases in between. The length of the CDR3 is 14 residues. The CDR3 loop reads CASSFASPNNEQFF. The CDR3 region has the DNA TGTGCCAGCAGTTTTGCCTCACCGAACAATGAGCAGTTCTTC.

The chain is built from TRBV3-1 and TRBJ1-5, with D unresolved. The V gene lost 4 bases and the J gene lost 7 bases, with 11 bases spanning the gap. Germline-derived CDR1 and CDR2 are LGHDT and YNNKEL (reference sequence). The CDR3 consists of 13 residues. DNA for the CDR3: TGTGCCAGCAGCCCACGGAACCGGCAGCCCCAGCATTTT. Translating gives CASSPRNRQPQHF.

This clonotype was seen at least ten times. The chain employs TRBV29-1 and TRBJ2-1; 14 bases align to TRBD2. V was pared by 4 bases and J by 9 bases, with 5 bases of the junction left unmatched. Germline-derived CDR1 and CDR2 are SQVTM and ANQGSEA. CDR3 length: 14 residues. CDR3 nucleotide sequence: TGCAGCGTTGCCCGGACTAGCGGGAGGAGTGAGCAGTTCTTC. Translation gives CSVARTSGRSEQFF.

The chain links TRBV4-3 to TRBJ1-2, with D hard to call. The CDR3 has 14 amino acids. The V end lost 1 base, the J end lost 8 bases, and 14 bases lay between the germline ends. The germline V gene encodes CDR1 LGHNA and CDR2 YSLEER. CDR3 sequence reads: CASSQGSRALGYTF. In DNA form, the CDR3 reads TGCGCCAGCAGCCAAGGCTCACGGGCACTGGGCTACACCTTC.

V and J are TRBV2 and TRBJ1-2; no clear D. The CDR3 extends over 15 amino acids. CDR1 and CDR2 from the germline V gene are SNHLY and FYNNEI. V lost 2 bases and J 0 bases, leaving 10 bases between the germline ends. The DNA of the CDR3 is TGTGCCAGCAGTGAATCGGGTTATCCTAACTATGGCTACACCTTC. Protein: CASSESGYPNYGYTF.

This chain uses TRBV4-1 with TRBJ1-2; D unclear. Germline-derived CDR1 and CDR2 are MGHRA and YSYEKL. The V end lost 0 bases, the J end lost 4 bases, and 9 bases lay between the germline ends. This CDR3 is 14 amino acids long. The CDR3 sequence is CASSQEQSFYGYTF. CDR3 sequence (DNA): TGCGCCAGCAGCCAAGAACAGTCCTTCTATGGCTACACCTTC.

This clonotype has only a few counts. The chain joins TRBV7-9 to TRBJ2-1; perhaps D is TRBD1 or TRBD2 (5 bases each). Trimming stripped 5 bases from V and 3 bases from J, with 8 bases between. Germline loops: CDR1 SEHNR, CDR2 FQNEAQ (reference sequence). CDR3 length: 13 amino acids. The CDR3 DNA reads TGTGCCAGCAGCGGGGGTGTCTACAATGAGCAGTTCTTC. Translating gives CASSGGVYNEQFF.